This is a list of T cell receptor beta chains from one sample in a study of blood T cell repertoires in COVID-19. The data were produced by immunoSEQ multiplex PCR, yet TCRdb's version contains in-frame clones alone and is incomplete. The profile shows fewer than 200,000 clones, about 88% of them singletons. The sequenced sample consisted of peripheral blood. These receptors originate from a man aged 45-60 years who had recovered from COVID-19. Both conserved end residues are part of each CDR3. A D gene is named only where the DNA matches it firmly. Size is omitted from some rows. Given values are once, few, many or a class for expanded clones.

D gene | clone size | J gene | V gene | CDR3 protein | CDR3 DNA
TRBD2 | NA | TRBJ2-3 | TRBV7-9 | CASSLTAGGSTDTQYF | TGTGCCAGCAGCTTAACAGCGGGAGGTAGCACAGATACGCAGTATTTT
TRBD1 | NA | TRBJ1-1 | TRBV2 | CASSESRTGSRTEAFF | TGTGCCAGCAGTGAATCAAGGACAGGGAGTCGGACTGAAGCTTTCTTT
NA | NA | TRBJ2-2 | TRBV7-2 | CASSSTENTGELFF | TGTGCCAGCAGCTCGACAGAGAACACCGGGGAGCTGTTTTTT
NA | NA | TRBJ1-1 | TRBV7-2 | CASNGGTNTEAFF | TGTGCCAGCAACGGGGGAACGAACACTGAAGCTTTCTTT
TRBD1 | NA | TRBJ1-6 | TRBV23-1 | CASSQPPYRRGPEPYYNSPLHF | TGCGCCAGCAGTCAACCTCCTTACCGCAGGGGGCCCGAGCCGTACTATAATTCACCCCTCCACTTT
TRBD1 | NA | TRBJ2-3 | TRBV6-5 | CASRPDRVRTDTQYF | TGTGCCAGCAGACCCGACAGGGTTAGAACAGATACGCAGTATTTT
TRBD2 | NA | TRBJ2-5 | TRBV18 | CASSPQLAGGRKARETQYF | TGTGCCAGCTCACCGCAACTAGCGGGAGGGCGGAAAGCGAGGGAGACCCAGTACTTC
NA | NA | TRBJ1-2 | TRBV30 | CAWSPLSNYGYTF | TGTGCCTGGTCTCCACTCTCTAACTATGGCTACACCTTC
TRBD2 | NA | TRBJ2-7 | TRBV9 | CASSASGSFDEQYF | TGTGCCAGCAGCGCTAGCGGGAGTTTCGACGAGCAGTACTTC
NA | NA | TRBJ2-2 | TRBV7-2 | CASMDYSNTGELFF | TGTGCCAGTATGGACTATTCGAACACCGGGGAGCTGTTTTTT
NA | NA | TRBJ1-2 | TRBV29-1 | CSVDLTAGLNYGYTF | TGCAGCGTTGATCTGACGGCAGGCCTTAACTATGGCTACACCTTC
TRBD1 | NA | TRBJ1-1 | TRBV9 | CASSVGTGREVEAFF | TGTGCCAGCAGCGTCGGGACAGGGAGGGAAGTTGAAGCTTTCTTT
TRBD1 | NA | TRBJ2-1 | TRBV2 | CASSEAPTGGQFF | TGTGCCAGCAGTGAAGCGCCGACAGGGGGGCAGTTCTTC
NA | NA | TRBJ1-6 | TRBV27 | CASSETGIYSPLHF | TGTGCCAGCTCTGAAACAGGGATCTATTCACCCCTCCACTTT
NA | NA | TRBJ1-4 | TRBV28 | CASSFPGGNEKLFF | TGTGCCAGCAGTTTTCCCGGGGGGAATGAAAAACTGTTTTTT
NA | NA | TRBJ1-3 | TRBV9 | CASSVDGVIGNTIYF | TGTGCCAGCAGCGTAGACGGAGTAATTGGAAACACCATATATTTT
NA | NA | TRBJ1-2 | TRBV6-5 | CASSYSEDTGYGYTF | TGTGCCAGCAGTTACTCCGAAGACACAGGCTATGGCTACACCTTC
TRBD2 | NA | TRBJ2-3 | TRBV7-3 | CASSPGTSGTDTQYF | TGTGCCAGCAGCCCCGGGACTAGTGGCACAGATACGCAGTATTTT
TRBD2 | few | TRBJ2-1 | TRBV7-2 | CASSFSGGSYNEQFF | TGTGCCAGCAGCTTCAGCGGGGGCTCCTACAATGAGCAGTTCTTC
TRBD1 | NA | TRBJ1-5 | TRBV3-1/TRBV3-2 | CASSQGQGYNQPQHF | TGTGCCAGCAGCCAGGGACAGGGTTATAATCAGCCCCAGCATTTT
TRBD1 | NA | TRBJ1-1 | TRBV7-3 | CASSLGPSTGGGGTEAFF | TGTGCCAGCAGCTTAGGTCCTTCGACAGGGGGCGGTGGCACTGAAGCTTTCTTT
NA | NA | TRBJ1-4 | TRBV3-1/TRBV3-2 | CASSRGRGLVNEKLFF | TGTGCCAGCAGCCGAGGGCGGGGTCTCGTTAATGAAAAACTGTTTTTT
NA | NA | TRBJ1-1 | TRBV18 | CASSPNRGYTEAFF | TGTGCCAGCTCACCAAATCGGGGTTACACTGAAGCTTTCTTT
TRBD1 | NA | TRBJ1-1 | TRBV7-2 | CASSSHLSDRDYPEAFF | TGTGCCAGCAGCTCTCACCTGTCGGACAGGGATTACCCTGAAGCTTTCTTT
TRBD2 | NA | TRBJ2-1 | TRBV5-1 | CASSLGLAGPSYNEQFF | TGCGCCAGCAGCCTGGGACTAGCGGGACCATCCTACAATGAGCAGTTCTTC
TRBD1 | NA | TRBJ1-1 | TRBV6-5 | CASRRTGVRTEAFF | TGTGCCAGCAGGCGGACAGGGGTAAGGACTGAAGCTTTCTTT
NA | NA | TRBJ1-6 | TRBV6-6 | CASLPILAGRGSPLHF | TGTGCCAGCCTACCCATTTTGGCAGGTAGAGGGTCACCCCTCCACTTT
TRBD1 | once | TRBJ2-3 | TRBV5-1 | CASSPDRGGDTQYF | TGCGCCAGCAGCCCGGACAGGGGAGGGGATACGCAGTATTTT
TRBD1 | NA | TRBJ1-1 | TRBV3-1/TRBV3-2 | CASSQKRGRTEAFF | TGTGCCAGCAGCCAAAAGAGGGGGCGGACTGAAGCTTTCTTT
TRBD2 | NA | TRBJ2-1 | TRBV6-4 | CASSDRGGAYNEQFF | TGTGCCAGCAGTGACCGGGGGGGTGCCTACAATGAGCAGTTCTTC
NA | few | TRBJ1-2 | TRBV6-2/TRBV6-3 | CASSSGVYGYTF | TGTGCCAGCAGTTCAGGGGTTTATGGCTACACCTTC
NA | NA | TRBJ1-3 | TRBV28 | CASSTGPTGNTIYF | TGTGCCAGCAGTACAGGACCGACTGGAAACACCATATATTTT
NA | NA | TRBJ2-1 | TRBV18 | CASSRSSGPSYNEQFF | TGTGCCAGCTCACGCTCAAGCGGTCCCTCCTACAATGAGCAGTTCTTC
TRBD2 | NA | TRBJ2-1 | TRBV15 | CATSRELAGAYNEQFF | TGTGCCACCAGCAGAGAACTAGCGGGAGCCTACAATGAGCAGTTCTTC
TRBD1 | NA | TRBJ1-2 | TRBV7-2 | CASSVTGGYGYTF | TGTGCCAGCAGCGTGACAGGGGGCTATGGCTACACCTTC
NA | NA | TRBJ2-7 | TRBV7-2 | CASSFNPGGRNEQYF | TGTGCCAGCAGCTTTAACCCCGGGGGGCGAAACGAGCAGTACTTC
NA | NA | TRBJ2-2 | TRBV7-9 | CASSSFRENTGELFF | TGTGCCAGCAGCTCCTTCCGGGAAAACACCGGGGAGCTGTTTTTT
TRBD1 | NA | TRBJ1-6 | TRBV7-6 | CASSFGTDNSPLHF | TGTGCCAGCAGCTTTGGGACAGACAATTCACCCCTCCACTTT
TRBD1 | NA | TRBJ2-3 | TRBV20-1 | CSASSGISRGPAGTDTQYF | TGCAGTGCTAGTTCTGGGATAAGTAGGGGGCCGGCAGGCACAGATACGCAGTATTTT
TRBD1 | NA | TRBJ2-7 | TRBV15 | CATSTGTGGYEQYF | TGTGCCACCAGCACCGGGACAGGGGGGTACGAGCAGTACTTC
TRBD1 | NA | TRBJ1-2 | TRBV28 | CASSYRGHYGYTF | TGTGCCAGCAGTTACAGGGGGCACTATGGCTACACCTTC
TRBD1 | NA | TRBJ1-2 | TRBV28 | CASSSNRGQGAFNGYTF | TGTGCCAGCAGTTCTAACCGGGGACAGGGGGCGTTCAATGGCTACACCTTC
TRBD1 | NA | TRBJ2-7 | TRBV19 | CASSIDLLTGGYEQYF | TGTGCCAGTAGTATAGATCTCCTGACAGGGGGGTACGAGCAGTACTTC
TRBD1 | NA | TRBJ1-4 | TRBV10-3 | CAISVQGGDEKLFF | TGTGCCATCAGTGTACAGGGGGGGGATGAAAAACTGTTTTTT
NA | NA | TRBJ2-7 | TRBV14 | CASSQVRAYEQYF | TGTGCCAGCAGCCAAGTGCGGGCTTACGAGCAGTACTTC
NA | once | TRBJ1-2 | TRBV2 | CASSVDDSTNYGYTF | TGTGCCAGCAGTGTGGATGACAGTACCAACTATGGCTACACCTTC
TRBD1 | few | TRBJ2-1 | TRBV7-6 | CASSSDRGEQFF | TGTGCCAGCAGCTCCGACAGGGGTGAGCAGTTCTTC
NA | NA | TRBJ2-2 | TRBV10-1 | CASRDSSNTGELFF | TGCGCCAGCAGGGACAGCTCTAACACCGGGGAGCTGTTTTTT
NA | NA | TRBJ2-2 | TRBV15 | CATSRVAGGTGELFF | TGTGCCACCAGCAGAGTGGCAGGGGGGACCGGGGAGCTGTTTTTT
NA | NA | TRBJ2-7 | TRBV7-2 | CASSLASGVYEQYF | TGTGCCAGCAGCTTAGCGTCAGGGGTTTACGAGCAGTACTTC
NA | NA | TRBJ1-5 | TRBV7-2 | CASTQGIGSQPQHF | TGTGCCAGCACCCAGGGGATAGGGAGTCAGCCCCAGCATTTT
NA | NA | TRBJ2-7 | TRBV10-3 | CAISEPQGLRYEQYF | TGTGCCATCAGTGAGCCCCAGGGACTCCGTTACGAGCAGTACTTC
TRBD1 | NA | TRBJ2-1 | TRBV7-3 | CASSSQPGTGTYEQFF | TGTGCCAGCAGCTCCCAACCCGGGACAGGAACATATGAGCAGTTCTTC
TRBD2 | NA | TRBJ2-1 | TRBV28 | CASSPSGRSYNEQFF | TGTGCCAGCAGTCCTAGCGGGAGGTCCTACAATGAGCAGTTCTTC
NA | NA | TRBJ2-3 | TRBV7-9 | CASSLEWARLTDTQYF | TGTGCCAGCAGCTTAGAGTGGGCACGGCTGACAGATACGCAGTATTTT
NA | NA | TRBJ2-1 | TRBV7-6 | CASSFPYSSYNEQFF | TGTGCCAGCAGCTTCCCCTACAGCTCCTACAATGAGCAGTTCTTC
NA | NA | TRBJ1-5 | TRBV19 | CASSSSRQGYSNQPQHF | TGTGCCAGTAGTTCTTCTCGTCAGGGGTATAGCAATCAGCCCCAGCATTTT
TRBD2 | NA | TRBJ2-1 | TRBV9 | CASSLADNSYNEQFF | TGTGCCAGCAGCCTAGCGGACAACTCCTACAATGAGCAGTTCTTC